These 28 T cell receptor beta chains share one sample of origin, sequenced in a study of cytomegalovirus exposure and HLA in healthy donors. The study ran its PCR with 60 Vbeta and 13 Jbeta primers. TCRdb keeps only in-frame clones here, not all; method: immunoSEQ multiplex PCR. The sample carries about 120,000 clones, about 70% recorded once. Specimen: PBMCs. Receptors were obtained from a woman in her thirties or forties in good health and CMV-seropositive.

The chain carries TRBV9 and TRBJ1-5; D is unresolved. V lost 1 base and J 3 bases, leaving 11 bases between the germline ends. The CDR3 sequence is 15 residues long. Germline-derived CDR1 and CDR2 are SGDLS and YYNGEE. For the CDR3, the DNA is TGTGCCAGCAGCGTATCCGAGCATCCCAATCAGCCCCAGCATTTT. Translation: CASSVSEHPNQPQHF.

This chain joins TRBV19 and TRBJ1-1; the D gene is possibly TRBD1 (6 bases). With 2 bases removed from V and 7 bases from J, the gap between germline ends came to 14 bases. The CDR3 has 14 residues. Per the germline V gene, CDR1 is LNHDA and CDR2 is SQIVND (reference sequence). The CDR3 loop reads CASSIPLRQVEAFF. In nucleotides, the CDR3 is TGTGCCAGTAGTATACCCCTCCGACAGGTTGAAGCTTTCTTT.

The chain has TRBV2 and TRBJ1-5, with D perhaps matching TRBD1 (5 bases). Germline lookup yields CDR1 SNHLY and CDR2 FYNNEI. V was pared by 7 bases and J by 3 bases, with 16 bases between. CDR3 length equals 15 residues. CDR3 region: CASTTREGYNQPQHF. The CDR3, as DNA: TGTGCCAGCACCACCAGGGAGGGCTACAATCAGCCCCAGCATTTT.

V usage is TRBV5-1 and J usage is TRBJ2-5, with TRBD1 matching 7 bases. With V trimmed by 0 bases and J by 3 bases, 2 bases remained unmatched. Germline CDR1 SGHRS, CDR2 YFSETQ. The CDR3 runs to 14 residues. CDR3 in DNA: TGCGCCAGCAGCTTGGCAGGGGGAGAAGAGACCCAGTACTTC. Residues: CASSLAGGEETQYF.

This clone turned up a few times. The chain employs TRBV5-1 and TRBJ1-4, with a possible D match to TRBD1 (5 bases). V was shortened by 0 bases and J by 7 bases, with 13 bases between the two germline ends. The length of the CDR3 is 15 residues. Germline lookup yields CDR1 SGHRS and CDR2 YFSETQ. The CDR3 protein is CASSLAQGVGEKLFF. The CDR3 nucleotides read TGCGCCAGCAGCTTGGCTCAGGGCGTAGGTGAAAAACTGTTTTTT.

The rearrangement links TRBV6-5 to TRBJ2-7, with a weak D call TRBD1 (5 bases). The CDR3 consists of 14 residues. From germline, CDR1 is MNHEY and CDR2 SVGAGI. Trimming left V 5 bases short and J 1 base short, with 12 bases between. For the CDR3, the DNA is TGTGCCAGCAGTCTAAGCGACAGTTCCTACGAGCAGTACTTC. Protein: CASSLSDSSYEQYF.

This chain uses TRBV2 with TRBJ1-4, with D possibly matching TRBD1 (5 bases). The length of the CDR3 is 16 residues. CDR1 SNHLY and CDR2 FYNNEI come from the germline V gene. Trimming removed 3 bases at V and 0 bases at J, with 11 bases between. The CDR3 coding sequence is TGTGCCAGCAGTGAGAGACAGCCTGCAACTAATGAAAAACTGTTTTTT. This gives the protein CASSERQPATNEKLFF. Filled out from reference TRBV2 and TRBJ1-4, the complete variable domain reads EPEVTQTPSHQVTQMGQEVILRCVPISNHLYFYWYRQILGQKVEFLVSFYNNEISEKSEIFDDQFSVERPDGSNFTLKIRSTKLEDSAMYFCASSERQPATNEKLFFGSGTQLSVL.

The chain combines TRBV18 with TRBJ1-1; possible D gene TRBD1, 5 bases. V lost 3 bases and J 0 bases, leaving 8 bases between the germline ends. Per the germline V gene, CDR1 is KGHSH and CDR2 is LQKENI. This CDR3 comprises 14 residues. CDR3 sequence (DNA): TGTGCCAGCTCACCGTTGGACATGAACACTGAAGCTTTCTTT. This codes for CASSPLDMNTEAFF.

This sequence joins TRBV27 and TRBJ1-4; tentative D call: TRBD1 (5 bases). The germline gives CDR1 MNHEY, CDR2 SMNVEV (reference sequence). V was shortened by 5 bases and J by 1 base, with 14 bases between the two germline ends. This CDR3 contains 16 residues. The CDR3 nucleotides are TGTGCCAGCAGTCCAGTGCCCCAGGGAACTAATGAAAAACTGTTTTTT. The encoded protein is CASSPVPQGTNEKLFF.

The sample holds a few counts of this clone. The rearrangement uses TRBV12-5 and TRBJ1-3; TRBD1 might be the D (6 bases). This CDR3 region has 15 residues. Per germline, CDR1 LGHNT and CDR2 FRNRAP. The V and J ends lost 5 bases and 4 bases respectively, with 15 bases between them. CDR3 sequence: CASGPGQSSGNTIYF. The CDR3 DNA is TGTGCTAGTGGTCCCGGACAGTCCTCGGGAAACACCATATATTTT.

CDR3 nucleotides: TGTGGACAGGCGAGCTCCTATAATTCACCCCTCCACTTT. Its protein product is CGQASSYNSPLHF. V is TRBV30 and J is TRBJ1-6; possibly TRBD1 for D (6 bases). From germline, CDR1 is GTSNPN and CDR2 SVGIG (reference sequence). The CDR3 is made up of 13 amino acids.

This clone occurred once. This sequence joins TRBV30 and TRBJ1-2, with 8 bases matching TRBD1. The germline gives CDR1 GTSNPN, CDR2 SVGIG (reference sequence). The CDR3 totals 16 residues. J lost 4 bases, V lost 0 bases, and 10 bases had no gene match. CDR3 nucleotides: TGTGCCTGGAGTGTAAGGGCCAGGACAGGGAGCTATGGCTACACCTTC. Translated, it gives CAWSVRARTGSYGYTF.

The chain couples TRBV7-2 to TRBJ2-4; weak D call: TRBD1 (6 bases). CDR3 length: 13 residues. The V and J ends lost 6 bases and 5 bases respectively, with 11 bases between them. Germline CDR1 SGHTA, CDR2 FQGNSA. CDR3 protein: CASRGDTENIQYF. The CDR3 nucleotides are TGTGCCAGCAGGGGGGACACCGAAAACATTCAGTACTTC.

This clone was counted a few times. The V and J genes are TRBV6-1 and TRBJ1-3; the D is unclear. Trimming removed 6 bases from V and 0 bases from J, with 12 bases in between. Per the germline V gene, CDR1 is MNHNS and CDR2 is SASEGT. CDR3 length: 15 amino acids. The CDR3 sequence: CASSADTVSGNTIYF. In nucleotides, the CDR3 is TGTGCCAGCAGCGCAGACACCGTCTCTGGAAACACCATATATTTT.

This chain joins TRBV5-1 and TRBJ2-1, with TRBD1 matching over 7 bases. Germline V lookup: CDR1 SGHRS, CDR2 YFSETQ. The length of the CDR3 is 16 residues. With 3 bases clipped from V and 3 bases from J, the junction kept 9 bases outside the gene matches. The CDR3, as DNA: TGCGCCAGCAGCTCAGGCCCGGGACAGATCTACAATGAGCAGTTCTTC. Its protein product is CASSSGPGQIYNEQFF.

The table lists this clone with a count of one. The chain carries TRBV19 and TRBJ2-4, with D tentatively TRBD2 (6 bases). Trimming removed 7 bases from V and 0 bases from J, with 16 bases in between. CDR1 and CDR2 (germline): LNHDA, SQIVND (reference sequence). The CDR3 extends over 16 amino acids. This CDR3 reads CASTPVGGLAKNIQYF. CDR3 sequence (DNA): TGTGCCAGTACCCCGGTGGGGGGACTAGCCAAAAACATTCAGTACTTC.

For the CDR3, the DNA is TGTGCCAGCTCCGAAATCGGGGAGACCCAGTACTTC. Its translation: CASSEIGETQYF. The chain couples TRBV18 to TRBJ2-5; D ambiguous. CDR3 size: 12 residues. The V and J ends lost 6 bases and 5 bases respectively, with 10 bases between them. The germline gives CDR1 KGHSH, CDR2 LQKENI.

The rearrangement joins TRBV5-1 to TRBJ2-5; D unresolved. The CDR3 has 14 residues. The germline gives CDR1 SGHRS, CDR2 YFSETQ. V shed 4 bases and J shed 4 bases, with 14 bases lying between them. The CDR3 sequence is CASSPLEVGETQYF. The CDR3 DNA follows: TGCGCCAGCAGCCCCCTAGAGGTCGGAGAGACCCAGTACTTC.

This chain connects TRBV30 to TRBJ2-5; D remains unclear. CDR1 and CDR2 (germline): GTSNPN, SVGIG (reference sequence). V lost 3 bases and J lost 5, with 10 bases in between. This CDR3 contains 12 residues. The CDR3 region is CAWRNSGETQYF. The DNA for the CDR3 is TGTGCCTGGAGGAACAGTGGGGAGACCCAGTACTTC.

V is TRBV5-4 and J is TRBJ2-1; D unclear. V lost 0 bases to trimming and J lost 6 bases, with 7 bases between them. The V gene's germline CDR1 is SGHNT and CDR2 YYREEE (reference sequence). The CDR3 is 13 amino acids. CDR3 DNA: TGTGCCAGCAGCTTGGGAACAGCCAATGAGCAGTTCTTC. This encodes CASSLGTANEQFF.

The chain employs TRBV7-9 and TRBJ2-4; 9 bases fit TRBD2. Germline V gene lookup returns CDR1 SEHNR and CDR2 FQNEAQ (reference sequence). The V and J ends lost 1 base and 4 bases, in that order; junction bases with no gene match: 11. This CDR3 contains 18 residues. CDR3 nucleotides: TGTGCCAGCAGCTTAGGACGGGTTCGCGGGGGGGTAAAAAACATTCAGTACTTC. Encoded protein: CASSLGRVRGGVKNIQYF. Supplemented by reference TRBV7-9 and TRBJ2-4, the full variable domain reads DTGVSQNPRHKITKRGQNVTFRCDPISEHNRLYWYRQTLGQGPEFLTYFQNEAQLEKSRLLSDRFSAERPKGSFSTLEIQRTEQGDSAMYLCASSLGRVRGGVKNIQYFGAGTRLSVL.

CDR3 in DNA: TGTGCCAGCAGTCCGGGACTGATCAATCAGCCCCAGCATTTT. Residues: CASSPGLINQPQHF. This chain connects TRBV6-5 to TRBJ1-5; D may be TRBD1 (5 bases). Trimming took off 5 bases at V and 3 bases at J, with 11 bases between the two ends. CDR1 MNHEY and CDR2 SVGAGI come from the germline V gene. CDR3 size: 14 residues.

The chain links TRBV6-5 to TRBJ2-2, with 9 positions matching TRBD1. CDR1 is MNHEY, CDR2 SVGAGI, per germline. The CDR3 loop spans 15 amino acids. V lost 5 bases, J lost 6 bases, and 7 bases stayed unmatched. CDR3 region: CASSTGQGYSGELFF. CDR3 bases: TGTGCCAGCAGTACAGGACAGGGGTATTCCGGGGAGCTGTTTTTT.

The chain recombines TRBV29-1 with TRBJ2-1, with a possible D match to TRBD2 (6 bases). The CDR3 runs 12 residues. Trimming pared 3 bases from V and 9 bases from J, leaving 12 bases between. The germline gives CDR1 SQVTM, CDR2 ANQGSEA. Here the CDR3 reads CSVDGGATEQFF. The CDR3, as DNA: TGCAGCGTTGATGGCGGGGCGACTGAGCAGTTCTTC.

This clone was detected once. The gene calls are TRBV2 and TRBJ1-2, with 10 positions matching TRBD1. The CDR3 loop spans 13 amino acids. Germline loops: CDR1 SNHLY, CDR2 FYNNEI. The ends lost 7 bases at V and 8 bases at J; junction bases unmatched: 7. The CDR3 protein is CASKGQGMGGYTF. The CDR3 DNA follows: TGTGCCAGCAAGGGACAGGGGATGGGGGGCTACACCTTC.

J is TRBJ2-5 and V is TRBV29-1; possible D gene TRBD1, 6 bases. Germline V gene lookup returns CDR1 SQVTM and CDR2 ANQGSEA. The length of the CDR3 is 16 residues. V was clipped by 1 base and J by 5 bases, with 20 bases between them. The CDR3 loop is CSVEVLGRDRRETQYF. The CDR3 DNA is TGCAGCGTTGAAGTCTTGGGGAGAGACAGGAGGGAGACCCAGTACTTC.

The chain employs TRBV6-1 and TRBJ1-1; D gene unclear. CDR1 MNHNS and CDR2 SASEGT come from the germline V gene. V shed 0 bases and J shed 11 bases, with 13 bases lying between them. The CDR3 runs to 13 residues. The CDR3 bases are TGTGCCAGCAGTGAAGCTGAAAGAGGTCGGGCTTTCTTT. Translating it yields CASSEAERGRAFF.

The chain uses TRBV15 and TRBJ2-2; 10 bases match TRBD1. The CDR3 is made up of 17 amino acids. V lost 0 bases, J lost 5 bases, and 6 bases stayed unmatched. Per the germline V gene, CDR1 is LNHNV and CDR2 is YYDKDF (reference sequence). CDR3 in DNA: TGTGCCACCAGCAGAGATCTTAGGGGACAGGGGACCGGGGAGCTGTTTTTT. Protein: CATSRDLRGQGTGELFF.